Listed below are T cell receptor beta chains from one sample, sequenced in a study of blood T cell repertoires in COVID-19. The protocol was immunoSEQ multiplex PCR, while the TCRdb copy is restricted to in-frame clones and leaves out a portion. The table includes about 260,000 clones, around 89% detected once. The sample was PBMCs or T cells enriched from blood (not recorded which). These receptors originate from a man aged 45-65 years who had been exposed to COVID-19. Both conserved end residues are part of each CDR3. The D gene is left open where the match is weak. The size of a clone is reported for some rows only, either as once, few or many, or as a class for expanded clones.

clone_size: .
d_call: TRBD1
v_call: TRBV18
j_call: TRBJ2-7
cdr3_aa: CASSPPGQGRNYF
cdr3_nt: TGTGCCAGCTCACCACCTGGACAGGGCAGAAACTACTTC

clone_size: once
d_call: .
v_call: TRBV11-2
j_call: TRBJ1-5
cdr3_aa: CASSLDRFQPQHF
cdr3_nt: TGTGCCAGCAGCTTAGATCGTTTTCAGCCCCAGCATTTT

clone_size: .
d_call: TRBD1
v_call: TRBV6-5
j_call: TRBJ1-5
cdr3_aa: CASSRQGLQPQHF
cdr3_nt: TGTGCCAGCTCAAGACAGGGGTTGCAGCCCCAGCATTTT

clone_size: .
d_call: TRBD1
v_call: TRBV18
j_call: TRBJ1-1
cdr3_aa: CASSPAQGASTEAFF
cdr3_nt: TGTGCCAGCTCACCAGCCCAGGGGGCTTCCACTGAAGCTTTCTTT

clone_size: .
d_call: .
v_call: TRBV10-3
j_call: TRBJ2-2
cdr3_aa: CAIICRRRVRNTGFFAGELFF
cdr3_nt: TGTGCCATCATCTGCCGTAGACGGGTACGTAACACAGGGTTTTTCGCCGGGGAGCTGTTTTTT

clone_size: .
d_call: .
v_call: TRBV10-2
j_call: TRBJ1-1
cdr3_aa: CASWEGWETEAFF
cdr3_nt: TGCGCCAGTTGGGAGGGTTGGGAAACTGAAGCTTTCTTT

clone_size: .
d_call: .
v_call: TRBV7-8
j_call: TRBJ2-5
cdr3_aa: CASLLQEGGGKTQYF
cdr3_nt: TGTGCCAGCCTCCTACAGGAGGGGGGAGGGAAGACCCAGTACTTC

clone_size: .
d_call: .
v_call: TRBV5-4
j_call: TRBJ1-1
cdr3_aa: CASSLAGNTEAFF
cdr3_nt: TGTGCCAGCAGCTTGGCGGGTAACACTGAAGCTTTCTTT

clone_size: .
d_call: .
v_call: TRBV5-1
j_call: TRBJ2-3
cdr3_aa: CASSLGGQLTDTQYF
cdr3_nt: TGCGCCAGCAGCTTAGGGGGACAACTCACAGATACGCAGTATTTT

clone_size: few
d_call: .
v_call: TRBV6-1
j_call: TRBJ1-4
cdr3_aa: CASSEHRATNEKLFF
cdr3_nt: TGTGCCAGCAGTGAACACAGGGCAACTAATGAAAAACTGTTTTTT

clone_size: .
d_call: .
v_call: TRBV5-5
j_call: TRBJ1-1
cdr3_aa: CASSLDYQGHTEAFF
cdr3_nt: TGCGCCAGCAGCTTGGATTATCAGGGGCACACTGAAGCTTTCTTT

clone_size: .
d_call: .
v_call: TRBV7-3
j_call: TRBJ2-2
cdr3_aa: CASTLQSGTHTGELFF
cdr3_nt: TGTGCCAGCACCCTCCAGTCGGGGACACACACCGGGGAGCTGTTTTTT

clone_size: .
d_call: .
v_call: TRBV28
j_call: TRBJ1-5
cdr3_aa: CASSLIVSNQPQHF
cdr3_nt: TGTGCCAGCAGTTTAATCGTAAGCAATCAGCCCCAGCATTTT

clone_size: .
d_call: .
v_call: TRBV27
j_call: TRBJ2-2
cdr3_aa: CASGDRTLDTGELFF
cdr3_nt: TGTGCCAGCGGAGACAGGACCCTGGACACCGGGGAGCTGTTTTTT

clone_size: .
d_call: .
v_call: TRBV5-1
j_call: TRBJ2-2
cdr3_aa: CASSLEVRGELFF
cdr3_nt: TGCGCCAGCAGCTTGGAAGTGAGGGGGGAGCTGTTTTTT

clone_size: once
d_call: TRBD1
v_call: TRBV6-5
j_call: TRBJ2-5
cdr3_aa: CASRHRGGQETQYF
cdr3_nt: TGTGCCAGCAGACACAGGGGTGGCCAAGAGACCCAGTACTTC

clone_size: once
d_call: .
v_call: TRBV24-1
j_call: TRBJ2-7
cdr3_aa: CATLRASVFSSYEQYF
cdr3_nt: TGTGCCACCCTTAGAGCGTCCGTATTCAGCTCCTACGAGCAGTACTTC

clone_size: .
d_call: TRBD1
v_call: TRBV7-9
j_call: TRBJ2-1
cdr3_aa: CASSFSRTGSHNEQFF
cdr3_nt: TGTGCCAGCAGCTTTTCAAGGACAGGGTCCCACAATGAGCAGTTCTTC

clone_size: once
d_call: .
v_call: TRBV11-2
j_call: TRBJ1-3
cdr3_aa: CASSPGGKGSGNTIYF
cdr3_nt: TGTGCCAGCAGCCCCGGGGGGAAGGGGTCTGGAAACACCATATATTTT

clone_size: .
d_call: .
v_call: TRBV5-4
j_call: TRBJ1-2
cdr3_aa: CASSSSPGQVYGYTF
cdr3_nt: TGTGCCAGCAGCTCATCTCCGGGACAAGTTTATGGCTACACCTTC

clone_size: .
d_call: TRBD1
v_call: TRBV29-1
j_call: TRBJ1-1
cdr3_aa: CSDRTRDRTEAFF
cdr3_nt: TGCAGCGATAGAACCCGGGACAGAACAGAAGCTTTCTTT

clone_size: .
d_call: TRBD1
v_call: TRBV28
j_call: TRBJ1-2
cdr3_aa: CASSSGGRGYTF
cdr3_nt: TGTGCCAGCAGTTCAGGGGGCAGAGGCTACACCTTC

clone_size: .
d_call: TRBD1
v_call: TRBV19
j_call: TRBJ1-5
cdr3_aa: CASSATGGDSPQHF
cdr3_nt: TGTGCCAGTAGTGCCACAGGGGGGGATTCTCCCCAGCATTTT

clone_size: .
d_call: TRBD1
v_call: TRBV3-1/TRBV3-2
j_call: TRBJ1-1
cdr3_aa: CASSQVGQGAVDTEAFF
cdr3_nt: TGTGCCAGCAGCCAAGTTGGACAGGGGGCTGTTGACACTGAAGCTTTCTTT

clone_size: .
d_call: .
v_call: TRBV27
j_call: TRBJ2-5
cdr3_aa: CASRSYREETQYF
cdr3_nt: TGTGCCAGCAGAAGCTACAGGGAAGAGACCCAGTACTTC

clone_size: .
d_call: .
v_call: TRBV5-6
j_call: TRBJ2-7
cdr3_aa: CASSLAPRVGEQYF
cdr3_nt: TGTGCCAGCAGCTTGGCCCCCAGGGTGGGGGAGCAGTACTTC

clone_size: .
d_call: TRBD2
v_call: TRBV19
j_call: TRBJ2-1
cdr3_aa: CASSRGLAEPSYNEQFF
cdr3_nt: TGTGCCAGTAGTAGAGGACTAGCGGAGCCCTCCTACAATGAGCAGTTCTTC